The present T cell receptor beta chain was sequenced within a study of OX40 agonist ivuxolimab in advanced cancers. In terms of the full investigation: Ivuxolimab was an agonistic, fully human IgG2 monoclonal antibody directed against OX40 (CD134), a costimulatory receptor. Partial responses occurred in three dose-escalation patients: two with cutaneous melanoma and one with hepatocellular carcinoma. The purpose of peripheral TCRbeta sequencing was to test whether ivuxolimab changed TCR sequence diversity and led to clonal T-cell expansion. Among the approximately 54 dose-escalation patients, about 19 had hepatocellular carcinoma, about 15 melanoma, 9 renal cell carcinoma and 9 head and neck cancer. Patients were allowed to have had prior anti-PD-1, anti-PD-L1 or anti-CTLA-4 therapy, and approximately 40% of the dose-escalation patients had been treated with checkpoint inhibitors. The paper reports the monotherapy dose-escalation portion (N ≈ 52 patients) of the phase I ivuxolimab trial. A male proportion of about 79% and a mean age of approximately 60 years, ranging from about 23 to 79, were recorded for the dose-escalation cohort. Intravenous ivuxolimab was administered to patients every 2 weeks at six dose levels: 0.01, 0.1, 0.3, 1.5, 3 and 10 mg/kg.

The trial excluded patients who had a history of autoimmune disease or were on systemic immunosuppression. Peripheral blood for TCR sequencing was collected from all dose cohorts at baseline, on cycle 4 day 1, and on cycle 7 day 1. The samples were drawn from a first-in-human, open-label, multicenter phase I dose-escalation trial of ivuxolimab. The trial enrolled adults with locally advanced or metastatic head and neck squamous cell, hepatocellular, melanoma or renal cell carcinoma. CD4+ and CD8+ T cells were sorted separately from peripheral blood before TCR sequencing. Genomic DNA was isolated from the sorted cells so that the TCRbeta CDR3 region could be sequenced. The immunoSEQ Assay was used to sequence the TCRbeta CDR3 regions. Drawn from immuneACCESS, this table holds only the in-frame rearrangements with V and J called that TCRdb kept. Clones are partly lost; checked studies trace under half to an unresolved V gene and leave the rest unexplained. The sample table holds 55,000 to 65,000 clones, of which around 90% were seen once. The top ten hold approximately 0.32% of the sample.

Overall study results and their limits: At doses of 0.1 to 3.0 mg/kg, clonal expansion of both CD4+ and CD8+ blood T cells was observed from baseline to week 6. After ivuxolimab, more expanded clones were found on average in CD8+ T cells than in CD4+ T cells. In the 0.1-3.0 mg/kg groups, partial responders were among the patients with the lowest normalized peripheral clonal expansion, particularly in CD8+ T cells. Low levels of normalized T-cell clonal expansion were also shown by some nonresponding patients. The antigen specificity of the clonally expanded peripheral T cells was not determined.

Points on this clone: Its antigen target is currently unknown. Base-call qualities are not available, and no considerably larger clone is one nucleotide away.

For this chain, trimming is 4 bases at the V end and 7 bases at the J end, and the number of junction bases without a gene match is 3. From the cysteine through the phenylalanine, the CDR3 covers 14 amino acids. The CDR3 DNA has 42 bases and is translated from base 1. The germline V gene supplies CDR1 SGHTA and CDR2 FQGNSA. The input for sequencing was CD4+ or CD8+ T cells sorted from blood, taken in a trial of the OX40 agonist ivuxolimab. The rearranged chain carries TRBV7-2 and TRBJ2-3, with 12 junctional bases fitting TRBD2. The sequence derives from an adult with an advanced solid tumor such as melanoma, head and neck, liver or kidney cancer. The DNA reads TGTGCCAGCAGCTCTAGCGGGGGGGCAAATACGCAGTATTTT. Its translation is CASSSSGGANTQYF.